Listed below are T cell receptor beta chains from one sample, sequenced in a study of T cell responses to AZD1222 COVID-19 vaccine. Method: immunoSEQ multiplex PCR; TCRdb's copy keeps in-frame clones and lacks some. The data show around 150,000 clones, with approximately 90% seen just once and around 4.4% held by the top ten. The sample here was peripheral blood, taken 28 days after the second AZD1222 dose. Receptors were obtained from an adult who received the AZD1222 COVID-19 vaccine. Each CDR3 is given with its conserved first and last residue.

j_call v_call cdr3_aa
TRBJ2-1 TRBV6-5 CASSILSGGYNEQFF
TRBJ1-5 TRBV5-5 CASSLFAVTENQPQHF
TRBJ1-2 TRBV29-1 CSVERQGADGYTF
TRBJ1-1 TRBV4-1 CASSQENDREIMNTEAFF
TRBJ2-1 TRBV6-6 CASSYPWGGSIEQFF
TRBJ2-7 TRBV14 CASSQVAGSYEQYF
TRBJ1-6 TRBV19 CASSGGGGALQSPLHF
TRBJ1-1 TRBV7-2 CASSLGRGNTEAFF
TRBJ2-7 TRBV5-1 CASRSGGPGEQYF
TRBJ2-3 TRBV3-1/TRBV3-2 CASSPYRLTDTQYF
TRBJ1-2 TRBV30 CAVWTAGYGYTF
TRBJ1-2 TRBV7-9 CASSPSGGGYTF
TRBJ2-7 TRBV15 CATSRDRGAYEQYF
TRBJ1-4 TRBV6-5 CATGTSGKKLFF
TRBJ1-1 TRBV7-9 CASSFSGDTEAFF
TRBJ1-1 TRBV15 CATSNPRALNTEAFF
TRBJ1-4 TRBV18 CASSPGQANAEKLFF
TRBJ1-2 TRBV18 CASSPPETVLGGYTF
TRBJ2-2 TRBV18 CASSPDTSGTGELFF
TRBJ1-1 TRBV4-1 CASSQGGRGLIFSVTEAFF
TRBJ2-3 TRBV9 CASSPRSQLAGGTDTQYF
TRBJ2-1 TRBV7-3 CASSLVPGQGGNEQFF
TRBJ2-6 TRBV21-1 CASSPRAGGPGAGANVLTF
TRBJ1-1 TRBV25-1 CASSEWGNTEAFF
TRBJ1-3 TRBV6-5 CASSYAGSSGNTIYF
TRBJ2-7 TRBV11-2 CASSLDTTSLPLEQYF
TRBJ1-1 TRBV5-6 CASSWRPYGQRNTEAFF